These 13 T cell receptor beta chains originate from one sample sequenced in a study of sequential checkpoint blockade in melanoma. Treatment denoted: randomized to nivolumab then ipilimumab (arm A) or the reverse (arm B). TCRdb's table, derived via immunoSEQ multiplex PCR, lists solely in-frame clones and lacks some. The table lists more than 10,000 clones, 75% to 80% of them singletons. The material sequenced was CD8+ T cells sorted from blood (inferred from file names), taken from a patient given nivolumab and ipilimumab in sequence. The source of these receptors is a human donor with melanoma.

This clone is judged medium-sized. The chain has TRBV15 and TRBJ1-1; no firm D call. Between the trimmed V and J ends, which lost 3 bases and 4 bases, there was a span of 12 bases. The CDR3 contains 14 residues. The germline V gene encodes CDR1 LNHNV and CDR2 YYDKDF (reference sequence). CDR3 protein: CATSSPGLGTEAFF. The CDR3 coding sequence is TGTGCCACCAGCAGTCCCGGGTTGGGCACTGAAGCTTTCTTT.

This clone appeared a few times. V and J are TRBV28 and TRBJ2-7; 8 bases fit TRBD2. The germline CDR1 and CDR2 sequences are MDHEN and SYDVKM. The CDR3 length is 15 residues. Unmatched junction bases numbered 11, after V lost 4 bases and J lost 6 bases. The CDR3 sequence: CASSWSRHGGGEQYF. The CDR3 DNA is TGTGCCAGCAGTTGGTCGAGACACGGGGGGGGCGAGCAGTACTTC.

This chain joins TRBV19 and TRBJ1-5; possible D gene TRBD1, 6 bases. CDR1 is LNHDA, CDR2 SQIVND, per germline (reference sequence). The length of the CDR3 is 16 residues. V was clipped by 7 bases and J by 2 bases, with 18 bases between them. CDR3: CASTSARGGGNQPQHF. CDR3 in DNA: TGTGCCAGTACCTCCGCGAGAGGGGGAGGCAATCAGCCCCAGCATTTT. Full variable domain (remainder filled in from reference TRBV19 and TRBJ1-5): DGGITQSPKYLFRKEGQNVTLSCEQNLNHDAMYWYRQDPGQGLRLIYYSQIVNDFQKGDIAEGYSVSREKKESFPLTVTSAQKNPTAFYLCASTSARGGGNQPQHFGDGTRLSIL.

This rearrangement joins TRBV11-3 to TRBJ2-7, with D unresolved. V gave up 4 bases and J gave up 6 bases, with 10 bases separating them. Germline V CDR1 and CDR2: SGHNT, YENEEA. The CDR3 runs 12 residues. The DNA for the CDR3 is TGTGCCAGCAGCTCCCCAGGTCTCGAGCAGTACTTC. Protein product: CASSSPGLEQYF. Drawing the rest from reference TRBV11-3 and TRBJ2-7, the complete variable domain is EAGVVQSPRYKIIEKKQPVAFWCNPISGHNTLYWYLQNLGQGPELLIRYENEEAVDDSQLPKDRFSAERLKGVDSTLKIQPAELGDSAVYLCASSSPGLEQYFGPGTRLTVT.

The V gene is TRBV6-6, the J gene TRBJ2-1; D ambiguous. Germline V CDR1 and CDR2: MNHNY, SVGAGI (reference sequence). Trimming left V 3 bases short and J 4 bases short, with 16 bases between. The length of the CDR3 is 16 residues. The CDR3 loop reads CASSYLENVVYNEQFF. The CDR3 DNA sequence: TGTGCCAGCAGTTATTTAGAGAACGTCGTTTACAATGAGCAGTTCTTC.

The chain employs TRBV27 and TRBJ2-7; 8 bases match TRBD1. V shed 1 base, J shed 0 bases, and the junction held 2 bases outside the gene matches. The germline V gene encodes CDR1 MNHEY and CDR2 SMNVEV (reference sequence). This CDR3 has 15 residues. In nucleotides, the CDR3 is TGTGCCAGCAGTTTATGGGACAGGTGCTCCTACGAGCAGTACTTC. Translating gives CASSLWDRCSYEQYF.

The table lists this clone with a few counts. The chain employs TRBV15 and TRBJ2-3, with 7 nucleotides matching TRBD1. The junction had 4 bases not matched to a gene; V was cut back by 4 bases and J by 0 bases. From germline, CDR1 is LNHNV and CDR2 YYDKDF (reference sequence). This CDR3 contains 15 residues. The CDR3 is CATSTTGISTDTQYF. CDR3 DNA sequence: TGTGCCACCAGCACGACAGGGATAAGCACAGATACGCAGTATTTT.

The gene calls are TRBV9 and TRBJ2-7, with 7 bases that match TRBD2. Germline values: CDR1 SGDLS, CDR2 YYNGEE. Unmatched junction bases numbered 8, after V lost 4 bases and J lost 1 base. This CDR3 comprises 15 residues. CDR3 amino acids: CASSPTLAESYEQYF. In nucleotides, the CDR3 is TGTGCCAGCAGCCCGACTCTAGCGGAGTCCTACGAGCAGTACTTC.

This chain links TRBV7-2 with TRBJ1-2, with TRBD1 matching over 7 bases. J lost 4 bases, V lost 6 bases, and 11 bases had no gene match. Germline V lookup: CDR1 SGHTA, CDR2 FQGNSA. CDR3 length: 15 residues. DNA for the CDR3: TGTGCCAGCAGACTAGAGAGGGGGCAGGGCTATGGCTACACCTTC. It yields the protein CASRLERGQGYGYTF.

This sequence joins TRBV30 and TRBJ2-5, with D maybe TRBD1 (5 bases). The DNA matches TRBJ2-7 better at its end, which makes the J call doubtful. The CDR3 loop spans 14 amino acids. Germline values: CDR1 GTSNPN, CDR2 SVGIG (reference sequence). CDR3 DNA sequence: TGTGCCTGGAAGGGGCAGGGCGAAGCCTACGAGCAGTACTTC. Translating it yields CAWKGQGEAYEQYF.

This chain links TRBV28 with TRBJ1-3; D is unclear. V was cut by 6 bases and J by 0 bases, with 9 bases left in between. Germline loops: CDR1 MDHEN, CDR2 SYDVKM. The CDR3 covers 14 residues. CDR3: CASRVGDSGNTIYF. The CDR3 DNA reads as TGTGCCAGCAGGGTCGGGGACTCTGGAAACACCATATATTTT.

In its sample, this clone was seen once. J is TRBJ2-1 and V is TRBV19, with TRBD1 matching over 10 bases. Germline V CDR1 and CDR2: LNHDA, SQIVND (reference sequence). V was clipped by 3 bases and J by 0 bases; unmatched bases: 2. This CDR3 is built from 16 residues. The CDR3 reads CASSMDRGGSYNEQFF. DNA for the CDR3: TGTGCCAGTAGTATGGACAGGGGGGGCTCCTACAATGAGCAGTTCTTC. Using reference TRBV19 and TRBJ2-1 for the parts outside the CDR3, the full variable domain is DGGITQSPKYLFRKEGQNVTLSCEQNLNHDAMYWYRQDPGQGLRLIYYSQIVNDFQKGDIAEGYSVSREKKESFPLTVTSAQKNPTAFYLCASSMDRGGSYNEQFFGPGTRLTVL.

The chain couples TRBV7-9 to TRBJ1-2, with 7 bases that match TRBD1. V shed 7 bases, J shed 2 bases, and the junction held 16 bases outside the gene matches. Germline loops: CDR1 SEHNR, CDR2 FQNEAQ (reference sequence). CDR3 size: 17 residues. In DNA form, the CDR3 reads TGTGCCAGCACCCAAGCCCGACCCGGGACAGAGAACTATGGCTACACCTTC. As protein: CASTQARPGTENYGYTF.